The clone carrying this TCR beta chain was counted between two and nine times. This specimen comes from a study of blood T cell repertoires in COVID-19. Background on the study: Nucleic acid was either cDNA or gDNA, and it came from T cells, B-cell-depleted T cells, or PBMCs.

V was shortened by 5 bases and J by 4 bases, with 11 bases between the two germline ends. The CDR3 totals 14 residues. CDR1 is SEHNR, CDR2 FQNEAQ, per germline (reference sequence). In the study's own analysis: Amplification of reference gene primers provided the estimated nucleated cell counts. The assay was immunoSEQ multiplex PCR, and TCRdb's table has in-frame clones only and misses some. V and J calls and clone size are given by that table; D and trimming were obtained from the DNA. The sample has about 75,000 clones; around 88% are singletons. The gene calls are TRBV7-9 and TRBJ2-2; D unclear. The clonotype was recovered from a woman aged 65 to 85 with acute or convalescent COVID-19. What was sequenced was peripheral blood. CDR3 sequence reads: CASSPGRFTGELFF. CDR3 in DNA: TGTGCCAGCAGCCCAGGCCGATTCACCGGGGAGCTGTTTTTT.